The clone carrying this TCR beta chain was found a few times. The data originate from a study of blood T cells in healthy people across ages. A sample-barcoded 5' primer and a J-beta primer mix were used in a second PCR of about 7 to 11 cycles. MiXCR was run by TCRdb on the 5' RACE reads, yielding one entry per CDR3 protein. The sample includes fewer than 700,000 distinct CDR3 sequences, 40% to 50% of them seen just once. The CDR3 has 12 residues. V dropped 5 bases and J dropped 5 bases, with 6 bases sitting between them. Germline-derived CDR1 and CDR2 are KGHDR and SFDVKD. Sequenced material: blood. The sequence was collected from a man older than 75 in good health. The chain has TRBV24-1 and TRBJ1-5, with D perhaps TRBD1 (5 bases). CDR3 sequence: CATSGGDQPQHF. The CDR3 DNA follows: TGTGCCACCAGTGGAGGGGATCAGCCCCAGCATTTT.